One sample yielded the 22 T cell receptor beta chains listed below, sequenced in a study of identical twins. A single record per CDR3 protein comes from TCRdb applying MiXCR to the 5' RACE reads. The table has hundreds of thousands of distinct CDR3 sequences, approximately 13% seen once. Another study also made use of these data, one on yellow fever vaccine responses in identical twins.

Material for sequencing was PBMCs. These receptors all stem from a woman younger than 30 in good health.

This clonotype was picked up a small number of times. This sequence joins TRBV20-1 and TRBJ2-1; no reliable D call. CDR1 and CDR2 from the germline V gene are DFQATT and SNEGSKA (reference sequence). The CDR3 runs 11 residues. Trimming cost V 3 bases and J 12 bases, with 12 bases left between them. The CDR3 protein is CSASPVLGQFF. CDR3 in DNA: TGCAGTGCTAGCCCCGTCCTGGGGCAGTTCTTC.

The gene calls are TRBV19 and TRBJ2-1; TRBD2 agrees at 9 bases. The J segment lost 5 bases and the V segment lost 3 bases, leaving 8 bases of the junction unmatched. The CDR3 contains 16 residues. In germline, CDR1 is LNHDA, CDR2 SQIVND (reference sequence). The CDR3 sequence is CASSMRLAGINNEQFF. The DNA of the CDR3 is TGTGCCAGTAGTATGAGGCTAGCGGGAATCAACAATGAGCAGTTCTTC.

This chain joins TRBV20-1 and TRBJ2-4; 11 nucleotides line up with TRBD2. Germline trimming cut 0 bases from V and 7 bases from J; bases unmatched to any gene: 17. The CDR3 runs 19 residues. Germline V gene sequence: CDR1 DFQATT, CDR2 SNEGSKA (reference sequence). Here the CDR3 reads CSARDLGHSGRGGLNIQYF. The CDR3 coding sequence is TGCAGTGCTAGAGATCTCGGGCATAGCGGGAGGGGGGGATTGAACATTCAGTACTTC.

This clonotype was counted ten times or more. This chain uses TRBV12-3 or TRBV12-4 with TRBJ2-1, with D unresolved. V gave up 4 bases and J gave up 7 bases, with 5 bases separating them. The CDR3 extends over 11 amino acids. For the CDR3, the DNA is TGTGCCAGCAGTTACCAGAATGAGCAGTTCTTC. This codes for CASSYQNEQFF.

This sequence joins TRBV4-1 and TRBJ2-1; 9 bases are shared with TRBD2. V was clipped by 2 bases and J by 8 bases; unmatched bases: 10. The CDR3 is made up of 16 amino acids. The germline V gene has CDR1 MGHRA and CDR2 YSYEKL. CDR3 protein: CASSQSAGTSFDEQFF. The CDR3, as DNA: TGCGCCAGCAGCCAATCGGCCGGGACTAGCTTCGATGAGCAGTTCTTC.

This clonotype was found a few times. V is TRBV11-2 and J is TRBJ2-4; 8 nucleotides match TRBD1. The ends lost 4 bases at V and 3 bases at J; junction bases unmatched: 5. The length of the CDR3 is 15 residues. Looked up from germline, CDR1 is SGHAT and CDR2 is FQNNGV. The CDR3 loop reads CASSSDRGVKNIQYF. The DNA of the CDR3 is TGTGCCAGCAGCTCCGACAGGGGAGTCAAAAACATTCAGTACTTC.

The chain joins TRBV13 to TRBJ2-4, with TRBD2 matching 7 bases. The CDR3 is made up of 17 amino acids. The germline V gene encodes CDR1 PRHDT and CDR2 FYEKMQ (reference sequence). The V gene end was trimmed by 3 bases and the J gene end by 0 bases; junction bases not matched to a gene: 8. CDR3 DNA: TGTGCCAGCAGCTTGGGACGGGGGGAACTAGCCAAAAACATTCAGTACTTC. It encodes CASSLGRGELAKNIQYF. Full variable domain (remainder filled in from reference TRBV13 and TRBJ2-4): AAGVIQSPRHLIKEKRETATLKCYPIPRHDTVYWYQQGPGQDPQFLISFYEKMQSDKGSIPDRFSAQQFSDYHSELNMSSLELGDSALYFCASSLGRGELAKNIQYFGAGTRLSVL.

This clonotype was found a few times. This rearrangement joins TRBV29-1 to TRBJ1-1; TRBD1 matches at 7 bases. The germline V gene encodes CDR1 SQVTM and CDR2 ANQGSEA. This CDR3 has 13 amino acids. With 7 bases clipped from V and 0 bases from J, the junction kept 5 bases outside the gene matches. The CDR3 region has the DNA TGCAGCGCAACGACAGGGTTGAACACTGAAGCTTTCTTT. It is translated as CSATTGLNTEAFF.

The chain couples TRBV15 to TRBJ2-1; 11 positions agree with TRBD2. CDR1 and CDR2 from the germline V gene are LNHNV and YYDKDF (reference sequence). V was clipped by 4 bases and J by 3 bases; unmatched bases: 5. CDR3 length: 16 residues. This CDR3 reads CATSNAGTSGYNEQFF. CDR3 bases: TGTGCCACCAGCAACGCCGGGACTAGCGGCTACAATGAGCAGTTCTTC.

In this sample, this clonotype turned up many times. The chain uses TRBV20-1 and TRBJ2-3; the match to TRBD1 covers 10 bases. The trim removed 3 bases at V and 0 bases at J, leaving 9 bases unmatched. The CDR3 has 17 residues. CDR1 is DFQATT, CDR2 SNEGSKA, per germline (reference sequence). The CDR3 nucleotides are TGCAGTGCTAGCCGGGACAGGGGCTTTCCTAGCACAGATACGCAGTATTTT. Residues: CSASRDRGFPSTDTQYF.

This clonotype was observed a few times. The chain has TRBV6-2 or TRBV6-3 and TRBJ2-3; weak D call: TRBD1 (5 bases). Trimming left V 2 bases short and J 8 bases short, with 11 bases between. There are 13 residues in the CDR3. Germline V lookup: CDR1 MNHEY, CDR2 SVGEGT. In DNA, the CDR3 is TGTGCCAGCAGTTACCTCGGTGGGGCTACGCAGTATTTT. Residues: CASSYLGGATQYF.

This sequence joins TRBV5-1 and TRBJ2-7; 7 nucleotides align to TRBD2. The CDR3 length is 14 residues. Trimming took 4 bases from V and 0 from J; bases not matched to a gene: 4. The germline CDR1 and CDR2 sequences are SGHRS and YFSETQ. The CDR3 coding sequence is TGCGCCAGCAGCCAAACTAGCGCCTCCTACGAGCAGTACTTC. This sequence encodes CASSQTSASYEQYF.

There are a few counts of this clonotype. This rearrangement joins TRBV12-3 or TRBV12-4 to TRBJ2-3; possible D gene TRBD1, 6 bases. V lost 5 bases, J lost 5 bases, and 17 bases lay in between. The CDR3 totals 15 residues. The CDR3 DNA sequence: TGTGCCAGCAGTGTAAAACAGGGAAGTAAAGATACGCAGTATTTT. Translating it yields CASSVKQGSKDTQYF.

This clonotype was seen a few times. The chain joins TRBV9 to TRBJ2-4; D might be TRBD2 (7 bases). The CDR3 is made up of 13 amino acids. CDR1 SGDLS and CDR2 YYNGEE come from the germline V gene. Trimming cost V 3 bases and J 5 bases, with 9 bases left between them. In nucleotides, the CDR3 is TGTGCCAGCAGCGAGGGGGGGGAAAACATTCAGTACTTC. This translates into CASSEGGENIQYF.

The chain is built from TRBV20-1 and TRBJ2-5; TRBD2 agrees at 9 bases. The CDR3 extends over 17 amino acids. CDR1 and CDR2 from the germline V gene are DFQATT and SNEGSKA (reference sequence). V was clipped by 1 base and J by 5 bases; unmatched bases: 14. In DNA, the CDR3 is TGCAGTGCTAGAGTCTTGTCTAGCGGGAAAGGGGGTGAGACCCAGTACTTC. It codes for CSARVLSSGKGGETQYF.

This clonotype appeared many times. The gene calls are TRBV3-1 and TRBJ1-5; possibly TRBD1 for D (6 bases). CDR1 LGHDT and CDR2 YNNKEL come from the germline V gene (reference sequence). The CDR3 length is 15 residues. V lost 4 bases, J lost 5 bases, and 15 bases lay in between. CDR3 amino acids: CASSLTLGQDQPQHF. The DNA of the CDR3 is TGTGCCAGCAGCCTCACCTTGGGACAAGATCAGCCCCAGCATTTT.

There are a few counts of this clonotype. The chain employs TRBV6-5 and TRBJ2-1; D remains ambiguous. V lost 2 bases and J lost 9, with 17 bases in between. The CDR3 extends over 15 amino acids. Germline assignment: CDR1 MNHEY and CDR2 SVGAGI. The CDR3 sequence: CASSYGPTGQSEQFF. CDR3 coding DNA: TGTGCCAGCAGTTACGGACCGACCGGTCAAAGTGAGCAGTTCTTC.

At least ten counts were recorded for this clonotype. The V call is TRBV12-3 or TRBV12-4, the J call TRBJ2-3, with no clear D. With 4 bases removed from V and 3 bases from J, the gap between germline ends came to 11 bases. The CDR3 totals 14 residues. The CDR3 loop reads CASSSTPITDTQYF. The CDR3 DNA is TGTGCCAGCAGTTCCACTCCCATAACAGATACGCAGTATTTT.

This clonotype has at least ten counts. This chain links TRBV18 with TRBJ2-3, with 7 bases that match TRBD1. The CDR3 contains 15 residues. Losses at the gene ends were 3 bases for V and 2 bases for J; bases not matched to a gene: 5. Germline-derived CDR1 and CDR2 are KGHSH and LQKENI. The CDR3 coding sequence is TGTGCCAGCTCACCTAACAGGGGAACCACAGATACGCAGTATTTT. It encodes CASSPNRGTTDTQYF.

This clonotype was found many times. This sequence joins TRBV9 and TRBJ2-7; D possibly corresponds to TRBD1 (5 bases). This CDR3 spans 14 amino acids. Germline lookup yields CDR1 SGDLS and CDR2 YYNGEE. Trimming stripped 0 bases from V and 2 bases from J, with 9 bases between. The DNA for the CDR3 is TGTGCCAGCAGCGTAGGGGCAGGGACCTACGAGCAGTACTTC. Its translation: CASSVGAGTYEQYF.

The chain joins TRBV5-1 to TRBJ2-3; 12 positions match TRBD2. CDR1 and CDR2 from the germline V gene are SGHRS and YFSETQ. CDR3 length equals 17 residues. The J segment lost 2 bases and the V segment lost 4 bases, leaving 8 bases of the junction unmatched. CDR3 in amino acids: CASSQRTSGGPTDTQYF. For the CDR3, the DNA is TGCGCCAGCAGCCAGAGAACTAGCGGGGGGCCCACAGATACGCAGTATTTT.

This clonotype appeared a few times. V usage is TRBV4-2 and J usage is TRBJ1-4; 7 bases are a match to TRBD1. The V gene's germline CDR1 is LGHNA and CDR2 YNFKEQ. V dropped 0 bases and J dropped 5; count of bases not matched to a gene: 3. This CDR3 spans 15 amino acids. The chain's CDR3 is CASSQDGQENEKLFF. In nucleotides, the CDR3 is TGTGCCAGCAGCCAAGATGGACAGGAAAATGAAAAACTGTTTTTT.